These T cell receptor beta chains were read from a single sample in a study of quantifying T cell responses using KT2 cells. TCRdb re-called the UMI-ligation and nested PCR reads with MiXCR, one entry per CDR3 protein. The sample records over 40,000 distinct CDR3 sequences, around a tenth being singletons. The sample consisted of PBMCs spiked with cells of the T cell clone KT2. These receptors all stem from a human donor. Each CDR3 is given with its conserved first and last residue. Each record gives: clone size, V gene, D gene, J gene, CDR3 DNA, CDR3 protein. The D gene is left open where the match is weak. Size is stated for part of the rows, as once, few or many counts, or as a class when the clone is expanded.

NA,TRBV10-2,TRBD1,TRBJ1-5,TGCGCCAGCAGTGGAATGGACAGGGGTGGAGAGCCCCAGCATTTT,CASSGMDRGGEPQHF
NA,TRBV10-3,NA,TRBJ2-1,TGTGCCATCACGGGGTCCGAGGTCTCCTACAATGAGCAGTTCTTC,CAITGSEVSYNEQFF
few,TRBV2,TRBD1,TRBJ1-2,TGTGCCAGCAGTGAAAGACAGGGGACGCATGGCTACACCTTC,CASSERQGTHGYTF
many,TRBV6-1,TRBD2,TRBJ2-3,TGTGCCAGCAACCTACTAGCGGACCACACAGATACGCAGTATTTT,CASNLLADHTDTQYF
few,TRBV28,NA,TRBJ1-5,TGTGCCAGCAGAGCGGGGCGATATCAGCCCCAGCATTTT,CASRAGRYQPQHF
few,TRBV12-3/TRBV12-4,NA,TRBJ1-6,TGTGCCAGCGGTCCAAGAGAGAATTCACCCCTCCACTTT,CASGPRENSPLHF
NA,TRBV25-1,NA,TRBJ1-5,TGTGCCAGCAGTGGAGCGTATAGCAATCAGCCCCAGCATTTT,CASSGAYSNQPQHF
NA,TRBV14,NA,TRBJ1-3,TGTGCCAGCAGCCCAACCAGGGGACCTGGAAACACCATATATTTT,CASSPTRGPGNTIYF
NA,TRBV3-1,NA,TRBJ2-1,TGTGCCAGCAGTCTCGAAGAAGGGGGGCGGTTCTTC,CASSLEEGGRFF
many,TRBV5-1,NA,TRBJ1-2,TGCGCCAGCAGCTCAACAGGATCCCGGGGCTACACCTTC,CASSSTGSRGYTF
few,TRBV4-1,NA,TRBJ1-5,TGCGCCAGCAGCCAAGATAAACGGATGAGGGGCAATCAGCCCCAGCATTTT,CASSQDKRMRGNQPQHF
few,TRBV5-1,NA,TRBJ2-7,TGCGCCAGCAGCTTGGAACAGGTCGTCAACGAGCAGTACTTC,CASSLEQVVNEQYF
few,TRBV20-1,TRBD1,TRBJ2-5,TGCAGTGCAATAACCGGGACAGGCCCAGAGACCCAGTACTTC,CSAITGTGPETQYF
NA,TRBV7-2,NA,TRBJ2-5,TGTGCCAGCAGCTCGCAGGGAGAGACCCAGTACTTC,CASSSQGETQYF
NA,TRBV29-1,TRBD1,TRBJ1-2,TGCAGCGTTGTGCCAGGGGGTGACTATGGCTACACCTTC,CSVVPGGDYGYTF
NA,TRBV11-2,NA,TRBJ2-1,TGTGCCAGCAGCTTAGCCGGGGGCGGATACAATGAGCAGTTCTTC,CASSLAGGGYNEQFF
many,TRBV24-1,NA,TRBJ2-2,TGTGCCACCAGTGATTTAAGGGGGGTCACGAACACCGGGGAGCTGTTTTTT,CATSDLRGVTNTGELFF
few,TRBV10-3,NA,TRBJ2-1,TGTGCCATCAGTGTACTACCGGACTACAATGAGCAGTTCTTC,CAISVLPDYNEQFF
few,TRBV11-2,NA,TRBJ2-3,TGTGCCAGTCAGACGATGCATACGCAGTATTTT,CASQTMHTQYF
few,TRBV29-1,TRBD1,TRBJ1-4,TGCAGCGTTCCGACAGGGGATAATGAAAAACTGTTTTTT,CSVPTGDNEKLFF
few,TRBV11-3,TRBD2,TRBJ2-7,TGTGCCAGCAGCTTAGCTGGACTAGCGGGACTAAGCCTCAAAACAGGCGAGCAGTACTTC,CASSLAGLAGLSLKTGEQYF
NA,TRBV12-3/TRBV12-4,TRBD1,TRBJ2-7,TGTGCCAGCAGTTTACACAGGGGGCCCAGGGAGCAGTACTTC,CASSLHRGPREQYF
NA,TRBV5-5,NA,TRBJ2-2,TGTGCCAGCAGCTTGGCGTCAGGGAGATACACCGGGGAGCTGTTTTTT,CASSLASGRYTGELFF
NA,TRBV6-5,NA,TRBJ1-3,TGTGCCAGCAGTGACAGTAACACCATATATTTT,CASSDSNTIYF
many,TRBV3-1,NA,TRBJ1-1,TGTGCCAGCAGCCAAGAGCAGGGAGGGCAAAGCAGCACTGAAGCTTTCTTT,CASSQEQGGQSSTEAFF
many,TRBV6-4,NA,TRBJ2-3,TGTGCCAGCAGCAGGCATGGGGAGGATACGCAGTATTTT,CASSRHGEDTQYF
NA,TRBV20-1,NA,TRBJ1-2,TGCAGTGCCGCCGACAGGTCCTCGCGCTATGGCTACACCTTC,CSAADRSSRYGYTF
NA,TRBV24-1,TRBD2,TRBJ2-3,TGTGCCACCAGTGATCGCCCTAGCGGGGGGGCAGTAGATACGCAGTATTTT,CATSDRPSGGAVDTQYF
NA,TRBV7-2,TRBD1,TRBJ1-2,TGTGCCAGCAGCCCAAGAGACAGGGGAGGCTATGGCTACACCTTC,CASSPRDRGGYGYTF
NA,TRBV6-5,NA,TRBJ1-6,TGTGCCAGCAGTTACGGAGGGTTCCGTAATTCACCCCTCCACTTT,CASSYGGFRNSPLHF
many,TRBV7-8,NA,TRBJ1-2,TGTGCCAGCAGCTCCCACCGGTCTCGGGCTCTTGGCTACACCTTC,CASSSHRSRALGYTF
many,TRBV6-5,NA,TRBJ1-6,TGTGCCAGCAGTTACTCGGTGGGAGGGTTATCACCCCTCCACTTT,CASSYSVGGLSPLHF
NA,TRBV2,TRBD2,TRBJ2-5,TGTGCCAGCAGTCGACGGGGGGGCGAGGAGACCCAGTACTTC,CASSRRGGEETQYF
NA,TRBV2,TRBD2,TRBJ2-5,TGTGCCAGCTCCCGTCTAGCGGGCTCCCAAGAGACCCAGTACTTC,CASSRLAGSQETQYF
NA,TRBV6-1,TRBD1,TRBJ1-6,TGTGCCAGCAGTGAAGGGACAGGGGGCTCACCCCTCCACTTT,CASSEGTGGSPLHF
many,TRBV7-8,TRBD2,TRBJ2-1,TGTGCCAGCAGCCTCCCATTGGGCGGGGGGCGACTCAATGAGCAGTTCTTC,CASSLPLGGGRLNEQFF
NA,TRBV4-2,NA,TRBJ2-3,TGTGCCAGCAGCCAAGATTCGGAAACCCGCATCGAGACAGATACGCAGTATTTT,CASSQDSETRIETDTQYF
many,TRBV29-1,TRBD1,TRBJ2-5,TGCAGCGTCGACAGGGGGCCGATAGCATCTCAAGAGACCCAGTACTTC,CSVDRGPIASQETQYF
many,TRBV10-2,TRBD2,TRBJ2-7,TGCGCCAGCAGAGATGGTAGCGGGGGAAGAGACCACGAGCAGTACTTC,CASRDGSGGRDHEQYF
NA,TRBV29-1,TRBD2,TRBJ2-3,TGCAGCGTTGTCGGATTAAAACGACAGGACTACAAGCGGGAGGGGAGCACAGATACGCAGTATTTT,CSVVGLKRQDYKREGSTDTQYF
NA,TRBV5-1,TRBD1,TRBJ2-1,TGCGCCAGCAGCCCGTACAGGGGTGATGAGCAGTTCTTC,CASSPYRGDEQFF
many,TRBV7-6,NA,TRBJ2-3,TGTGCCAGCAGCTTAGCAGGGTCGGATACGCAGTATTTT,CASSLAGSDTQYF
NA,TRBV2,NA,TRBJ2-5,TGTGCCAGCAGTGAAGAAACCGAGACCCAGTACTTC,CASSEETETQYF
few,TRBV4-1,NA,TRBJ1-1,TGCGCCAGCAGCCAAAGACAGATGAACACTGAAGCTTTCTTT,CASSQRQMNTEAFF
NA,TRBV12-3/TRBV12-4,TRBD2,TRBJ2-5,TGTGCCAGCAGTCCCCCCACTAGGACTAGGAGGGCCCAAGAGACCCAGTACTTC,CASSPPTRTRRAQETQYF
NA,TRBV27,TRBD1,TRBJ1-6,TGTGCCAGCAGTACACACAGGGGCACGGATTCACCCCTCCACTTT,CASSTHRGTDSPLHF
many,TRBV12-3/TRBV12-4,NA,TRBJ1-5,TGTGCCAGCAGTGAAGGGACGCTGCTAAGGCCCCAGCATTTT,CASSEGTLLRPQHF